The 25 T cell receptor beta chains below come from one sample, sequenced in a study of T-cell memory formation after mild COVID-19. Each CDR3 protein is one row after TCRdb ran MiXCR on the 5' RACE reads. The repertoire consists of over 300,000 distinct CDR3 sequences, with roughly 19% occurring once and the leading ten covering under 25%. Sample: PBMCs or a T cell subset sorted from them (not recorded which). Receptors originate from a man between 18 and 29 years old who had mild COVID-19 (a few samples of this study predate the infection). Cell type and time point are not known.

For the CDR3, the DNA is TGTGCCAGCCGGGGACAGACTATGAACACTGAAGCTTTCTTT. Translation: CASRGQTMNTEAFF. The chain couples TRBV18 to TRBJ1-1; 7 positions agree with TRBD1. The V segment lost 8 bases and the J segment 0 bases; nucleotides outside the gene matches: 6. Germline lookup yields CDR1 KGHSH and CDR2 LQKENI. This CDR3 has 14 residues.

This clonotype has only one observation. A junction boundary mismatches the germline segment, possibly from a read error. V gene TRBV7-7 combines with J gene TRBJ1-3; tentative D call: TRBD1 (5 bases). This CDR3 region has 15 residues. Germline V gene lookup returns CDR1 SSHAT and CDR2 FNYEAQ (reference sequence). The CDR3 spells CASSLSGAPGNTIYF. The DNA of the CDR3 is TGTGCTAGCAGCCTATCCGGGGCCCCTGGAAACACCATATATTTT. The complete variable domain, with remaining parts taken from reference TRBV7-7 and TRBJ1-3, reads GAGVSQSPRYKVTKRGQDVTLRCDPISSHATLYWYQQALGQGPEFLTYFNYEAQPDKSGLPSDRFSAERPEGSISTLTIQRTEQRDSAMYRCASSLSGAPGNTIYFGEGSWLTVV.

This clonotype was counted between two and nine times. The J gene is TRBJ2-5, the V gene TRBV7-2; 12 bases line up with TRBD2. The CDR3 has 15 residues. CDR1 is SGHTA, CDR2 FQGNSA, per germline. V lost 7 bases, J lost 6 bases, and 9 bases stayed unmatched. The CDR3 protein is CASTRTSGDRQTQYF. CDR3 coding DNA: TGTGCCAGCACCAGGACTAGCGGGGATAGGCAGACCCAGTACTTC.

The chain uses TRBV27 and TRBJ2-7; unclear D gene. V lost 6 bases to trimming and J lost 4 bases, with 16 bases between them. CDR1 is MNHEY and CDR2 is SMNVEV in the germline V gene (reference sequence). The CDR3 runs 14 residues. The CDR3 reads CASRAMTSSYEQYF. The CDR3 DNA is TGTGCCAGCAGGGCAATGACCAGTTCGTACGAGCAGTACTTC.

The chain has TRBV7-8 and TRBJ2-1, with D possibly matching TRBD1 (5 bases). V dropped 2 bases and J dropped 2 bases, with 13 bases sitting between them. This CDR3 is 16 amino acids long. The germline CDR1 and CDR2 sequences are SGHVS and FQNEAQ. DNA for the CDR3: TGTGCCAGCAGCTTAACTATAACAGGCACCTACAATGAGCAGTTCTTC. It translates to CASSLTITGTYNEQFF. The whole variable domain, remainder taken from reference TRBV7-8 and TRBJ2-1, is GAGVSQSPRYKVAKRGQDVALRCDPISGHVSLFWYQQALGQGPEFLTYFQNEAQLDKSGLPSDRFFAERPEGSVSTLKIQRTQQEDSAVYLCASSLTITGTYNEQFFGPGTRLTVL.

The V and J genes are TRBV4-3 and TRBJ1-1; unclear D gene. V was clipped by 0 bases and J by 1 base, with 6 bases between them. Germline assignment: CDR1 LGHNA and CDR2 YSLEER. The CDR3 consists of 14 residues. CDR3 protein: CASSQEETNTEAFF. The CDR3 DNA reads TGCGCCAGCAGCCAAGAGGAGACGAACACTGAAGCTTTCTTT.

CDR3 amino acids: CASSDRPQGIQYF. The DNA of the CDR3 is TGTGCCAGCAGTGACCGCCCACAGGGCATTCAGTACTTC. This chain connects TRBV6-4 to TRBJ2-4, with D possibly matching TRBD1 (6 bases). Deletions cut 2 bases from V and 9 bases from J, with 11 bases between. The germline CDR1 and CDR2 sequences are MRHNA and SNTAGT. The CDR3 covers 13 residues.

The chain is built from TRBV6-6 and TRBJ2-7, with 10 positions matching TRBD1. Germline V gives CDR1 MNHNY, CDR2 SVGAGI (reference sequence). After removal of 0 bases from V and 3 bases from J, the junction contained 8 bases not matched to a gene. The CDR3 runs to 17 residues. Here the CDR3 reads CASSYSGQGRLDYEQYF. DNA for the CDR3: TGTGCCAGCAGTTACTCGGGACAGGGGCGTTTAGACTACGAGCAGTACTTC.

The V call is TRBV5-3, the J call TRBJ1-1; weak D call: TRBD1 (5 bases). TRBV5-3 qualifies as an ORF whose function is uncertain. This CDR3 spans 11 amino acids. V gave up 4 bases and J gave up 7 bases, with 8 bases separating them. The CDR3 here is CARSLGLEAFF. The DNA of the CDR3 is TGTGCCAGAAGCCTGGGGCTTGAAGCTTTCTTT.

The chain is built from TRBV20-1 and TRBJ2-3; no reliable D call. CDR1 and CDR2 from the germline V gene are DFQATT and SNEGSKA (reference sequence). The CDR3 runs to 12 residues. Trimming took off 4 bases at V and 2 bases at J, with 7 bases between the two ends. The CDR3 region has the DNA TGCAGTGCTAACGGGTTCACAGATACGCAGTATTTT. It encodes CSANGFTDTQYF.

Concerning this clonotype: The junction and the germline gene differ at one end; a read error may be behind it. The rearrangement joins TRBV11-3 to TRBJ2-1, with D perhaps matching TRBD1 or TRBD2 (7 bases each). The CDR3 spans 14 residues. Germline V gene lookup returns CDR1 SGHNT and CDR2 YENEEA. CDR3 in DNA: TGTGCCAGCAGCTCCAGGGGGGACTACAATGATCAGTTCTTC. Translated: CASSSRGDYNDQFF. The full variable domain, in which reference TRBV11-3 and TRBJ2-1 provide the parts outside the CDR3, is EAGVVQSPRYKIIEKKQPVAFWCNPISGHNTLYWYLQNLGQGPELLIRYENEEAVDDSQLPKDRFSAERLKGVDSTLKIQPAELGDSAVYLCASSSRGDYNDQFFGPGTRLTVL.

V usage is TRBV5-1 and J usage is TRBJ2-7, with a possible D match to TRBD2 (5 bases). The CDR3 is 13 residues long. The V and J ends lost 4 bases and 4 bases respectively, with 12 bases between them. Germline CDR1 SGHRS, CDR2 YFSETQ. CDR3 in amino acids: CASSPDPGYEQYF. In DNA, the CDR3 is TGCGCCAGCAGCCCGGACCCGGGGTACGAGCAGTACTTC.

The chain carries TRBV18 and TRBJ2-7; D unclear. Trimming took 2 bases from V and 6 from J, leaving 8 bases between them. This CDR3 comprises 12 residues. Germline CDR1 reads KGHSH; CDR2 reads LQKENI. In nucleotides, the CDR3 is TGTGCCAGCTCACCAAGTGGACGCGAGCAGTACGTC. It codes for CASSPSGREQYV.

The V gene is TRBV4-3, the J gene TRBJ2-3; D is undetermined. CDR1 and CDR2 (germline): LGHNA, YSLEER. The germline V and J ends were trimmed by 4 bases and 6 bases, with 11 bases remaining between them. The CDR3 spans 13 residues. CDR3 sequence: CASSPNGADTQYF. The CDR3 DNA is TGCGCCAGCAGCCCCAACGGAGCGGATACGCAGTATTTT.

This clonotype was counted between two and nine times. The rearrangement joins TRBV25-1 to TRBJ1-1, with 7 bases aligning to TRBD1. Trimming cost V 6 bases and J 6 bases; bases outside gene matches: 16. The CDR3 is made up of 16 amino acids. Germline loops: CDR1 MGHDK, CDR2 SYGVNS. CDR3 sequence reads: CASRGYPQGGNAEAFF. CDR3 nucleotides: TGTGCCAGCAGGGGGTACCCCCAGGGGGGCAACGCTGAAGCTTTCTTT.

The chain carries TRBV18 and TRBJ1-1; D gene unclear. The CDR3 has 13 residues. The V and J ends lost 3 bases and 6 bases respectively, with 11 bases between them. Germline loops: CDR1 KGHSH, CDR2 LQKENI. The CDR3 DNA is TGTGCCAGCTCACCGGCGGTGGAGGCTGAAGCTTTCTTT. Amino acid sequence: CASSPAVEAEAFF.

The chain is built from TRBV6-6 and TRBJ1-1; no firm D call. CDR3 length: 14 residues. Trimming removed 6 bases at V and 5 bases at J, with 16 bases between. In germline, CDR1 is MNHNY, CDR2 SVGAGI (reference sequence). The CDR3: CASRLRTSTTEAFF. The DNA of the CDR3 is TGTGCCAGCAGACTCAGGACTTCCACTACTGAAGCTTTCTTT.

In this sample, this clonotype turned up many times. The genes are TRBV12-3 or TRBV12-4 and TRBJ2-2; TRBD1 matches at 8 bases. This CDR3 contains 14 residues. Trimming at V came to 4 bases and at J to 8 bases, leaving 6 bases not matched to a gene. For the CDR3, the DNA is TGTGCCAGCAGTTCCGGACAGGGCGCGGGGGAGCTGTTTTTT. Residues: CASSSGQGAGELFF.

The genes are TRBV12-3 or TRBV12-4 and TRBJ2-2; weak D call: TRBD2 (6 bases). Trimming took 8 bases from V and 0 from J, leaving 13 bases between them. The CDR3 is 15 residues long. The CDR3 nucleotides read TGTGCCAGCGTTTATCGGGGGTCGAACACCGGGGAGCTGTTTTTT. Translation gives CASVYRGSNTGELFF.

In its sample, this clonotype was seen a few times. This chain uses TRBV4-1 with TRBJ1-1; D call uncertain. In germline, CDR1 is MGHRA, CDR2 YSYEKL. The CDR3 length is 14 residues. Trimming stripped 1 base from V and 6 bases from J, with 12 bases between. The CDR3 protein is CASSQAKDWSEAFF. CDR3 sequence (DNA): TGCGCCAGCAGCCAAGCCAAAGACTGGTCTGAAGCTTTCTTT.

The chain couples TRBV6-5 to TRBJ2-5; weak D call: TRBD2 (6 bases). Germline loops: CDR1 MNHEY, CDR2 SVGAGI. The CDR3 is made up of 14 amino acids. Trimming left V 7 bases short and J 1 base short, with 13 bases between. CDR3 bases: TGTGCCAGCACGGTCGCGGGGCCCCAAGAGACCCAGTACTTC. Its translation: CASTVAGPQETQYF.

This clonotype was observed a few times. This sequence joins TRBV11-3 and TRBJ2-5, with 12 bases matching TRBD2. CDR1 and CDR2 (germline): SGHNT, YENEEA. This CDR3 is built from 16 residues. V trimming: 1 base; J trimming: 3 bases; junction bases outside the gene matches: 3. CDR3 DNA sequence: TGTGCCAGCAGCTTAGGACTAGCGGGGGCCAAAGAGACCCAGTACTTC. The encoded protein is CASSLGLAGAKETQYF.

The chain recombines TRBV18 with TRBJ1-2, with 8 positions matching TRBD1. The CDR3 is 16 amino acids. Unmatched junction bases numbered 11, after V lost 2 bases and J lost 6 bases. Germline CDR1 reads KGHSH; CDR2 reads LQKENI. CDR3: CASSPWTGSFRNGYTF. CDR3 bases: TGTGCCAGCTCACCATGGACAGGGTCTTTCCGGAATGGCTACACCTTC.

The chain has TRBV29-1 and TRBJ2-5; 9 bases are shared with TRBD2. The J segment lost 3 bases and the V segment lost 6 bases, leaving 11 bases of the junction unmatched. Germline V gene lookup returns CDR1 SQVTM and CDR2 ANQGSEA. The CDR3 covers 15 residues. CDR3 in amino acids: CSVRGQRGDEETQYF. CDR3 sequence (DNA): TGCAGCGTCCGGGGCCAGCGGGGGGACGAAGAGACCCAGTACTTC.

The sample holds a few counts of this clonotype. The chain employs TRBV18 and TRBJ2-7; D tentatively fits TRBD1 or TRBD2 (6 bases each). The CDR3 runs to 13 residues. Trimming pared 5 bases from V and 4 bases from J, leaving 12 bases between. In germline, CDR1 is KGHSH, CDR2 LQKENI. CDR3: CASSRGDEYEQYV. CDR3 sequence (DNA): TGTGCCAGCTCAAGGGGGGACGAGTACGAGCAGTACGTC.